This passage covers 23 T cell receptor beta chains from one sample sequenced in a study of T cell responses to AZD1222 COVID-19 vaccine. The repertoire was sequenced with immunoSEQ multiplex PCR; TCRdb's copy has only in-frame clones and lacks some. Altogether some 100,000 clones are present, about nine tenths being singletons, with the ten largest covering 6% to 8%. This specimen was peripheral blood, taken on day 0 of AZD1222 vaccination. These receptors originate from an adult in good health.

The V and J genes are TRBV11-1 and TRBJ2-7; D assignment may be TRBD1 or TRBD2 (5 bases each). Trimming removed 2 bases from V and 3 bases from J, with 17 bases in between. Per the germline V gene, CDR1 is SGHAT and CDR2 is FQDESV (reference sequence). The CDR3 length is 16 residues. CDR3 sequence (DNA): TGTGCCAGCAGCTTAACCCAGGGAGAGGGGAACTACGAGCAGTACTTC. Its translation is CASSLTQGEGNYEQYF.

This chain connects TRBV6-5 to TRBJ2-7, with D unresolved. Trimming shortened V by 6 bases and J by 0 bases, and 15 bases separated the two germline ends. Germline V gene data show CDR1 as MNHEY and CDR2 as SVGAGI. There are 15 residues in the CDR3. The CDR3: CASRPDTTNSYEQYF. In DNA form, the CDR3 reads TGTGCCAGCAGGCCTGATACTACAAACTCCTACGAGCAGTACTTC.

V usage is TRBV6-6 and J usage is TRBJ1-5; the D is unclear. CDR1 MNHNY and CDR2 SVGAGI come from the germline V gene (reference sequence). The germline V and J ends were trimmed by 0 bases and 4 bases, with 7 bases remaining between them. The CDR3 totals 14 residues. CDR3 nucleotides: TGTGCCAGCAGTTACTCGTCGGAGAATCAGCCCCAGCATTTT. Residues: CASSYSSENQPQHF.

This chain joins TRBV5-1 and TRBJ1-2; 10 positions match TRBD1. Trimming took 4 bases from V and 6 from J; bases not matched to a gene: 6. Germline-derived CDR1 and CDR2 are SGHRS and YFSETQ. CDR3 length: 14 residues. CDR3 protein: CASSDAGTGDGYTF. The CDR3 DNA follows: TGCGCCAGCAGCGACGCCGGGACAGGGGATGGCTACACCTTC.

The CDR3 spells CASSRRQGDNEKLFF. CDR3 coding DNA: TGTGCCAGTAGTAGACGACAGGGGGACAATGAAAAACTGTTTTTT. The J gene is TRBJ1-4, the V gene TRBV19, with 9 bases that match TRBD1. The V segment lost 4 bases and the J segment 5 bases; nucleotides outside the gene matches: 5. CDR1 and CDR2 (germline): LNHDA, SQIVND (reference sequence). There are 15 residues in the CDR3.

The rearrangement links TRBV4-1 to TRBJ2-3; 16 bases are shared with TRBD2. V trimming: 3 bases; J trimming: 2 bases; junction bases outside the gene matches: 14. Germline lookup yields CDR1 MGHRA and CDR2 YSYEKL. The CDR3 consists of 21 residues. CDR3 in DNA: TGCGCCAGCAGCCAGGACTCTGGGACTAGCGGGAGGGCCTTATACACAGATACGCAGTATTTT. It codes for CASSQDSGTSGRALYTDTQYF.

This sequence joins TRBV5-1 and TRBJ2-1; perhaps TRBD2 as D (5 bases). The CDR3 extends over 14 amino acids. Germline-derived CDR1 and CDR2 are SGHRS and YFSETQ. The germline V and J ends were trimmed by 0 bases and 8 bases, with 12 bases remaining between them. The CDR3 DNA is TGCGCCAGCAGCTTGGTGGGTCTAGCCGATGAGCAGTTCTTC. Its protein product is CASSLVGLADEQFF.

The chain couples TRBV20-1 to TRBJ1-1, with TRBD1 matching over 7 bases. Germline V gene sequence: CDR1 DFQATT, CDR2 SNEGSKA (reference sequence). Unmatched junction bases numbered 3, after V lost 6 bases and J lost 5 bases. The CDR3 loop spans 11 amino acids. The CDR3 bases are TGCAGTGCACTACAGGGGACTGAAGCTTTCTTT. Translation gives CSALQGTEAFF.

The gene calls are TRBV30 and TRBJ1-5, with unresolved D. Trimming cost V 6 bases and J 4 bases, with 13 bases left between them. CDR1 GTSNPN and CDR2 SVGIG come from the germline V gene (reference sequence). The CDR3 is 13 residues long. The CDR3 nucleotides are TGTGCCTGTACGGGTGTAGGGAATCAGCCCCAGCATTTT. Amino acid sequence: CACTGVGNQPQHF.

Only a few counts were recorded for this clone. V is TRBV5-1 and J is TRBJ2-1; 11 nucleotides agree with TRBD2. CDR3 size: 16 residues. CDR1 SGHRS and CDR2 YFSETQ come from the germline V gene. V shed 0 bases, J shed 8 bases, and the junction held 7 bases outside the gene matches. The CDR3 nucleotides are TGCGCCAGCAGCTTGGGGCTAGCGGGAGGACTGGATGAGCAGTTCTTC. This sequence encodes CASSLGLAGGLDEQFF. The whole variable domain, filled in from reference TRBV5-1 and TRBJ2-1, reads KAGVTQTPRYLIKTRGQQVTLSCSPISGHRSVSWYQQTPGQGLQFLFEYFSETQRNKGNFPGRFSGRQFSNSRSEMNVSTLELGDSALYLCASSLGLAGGLDEQFFGPGTRLTVL.

This chain links TRBV27 with TRBJ2-3; tentatively, D is TRBD2 (6 bases). The CDR3 length is 18 residues. Germline V CDR1 and CDR2: MNHEY, SMNVEV (reference sequence). V was pared by 3 bases and J by 1 base, with 20 bases between. CDR3 sequence: CASSFRTLSSAGTDTQYF. The CDR3 DNA follows: TGTGCCAGCAGTTTCCGGACCCTTTCTAGCGCGGGCACAGATACGCAGTATTTT.

For the CDR3, the DNA is TGTGCCAGCAGCTCCCAGGGTCCCGGGGAGCTGTTTTTT. Its protein is CASSSQGPGELFF. This rearrangement joins TRBV11-3 to TRBJ2-2, with D possibly being TRBD1 (5 bases). The CDR3 runs 13 residues. Germline V gene data show CDR1 as SGHNT and CDR2 as YENEEA. V was clipped by 4 bases and J by 6 bases, with 9 bases between them.

V is TRBV5-1 and J is TRBJ2-3; 8 bases are shared with TRBD2. CDR1 and CDR2 (germline): SGHRS, YFSETQ. V lost 3 bases and J lost 0; bases outside the gene matches: 3. The CDR3 totals 15 residues. The CDR3 DNA follows: TGCGCCAGCAGCTATAGCGGGGTCAGCACAGATACGCAGTATTTT. It yields the protein CASSYSGVSTDTQYF.

V usage is TRBV9 and J usage is TRBJ2-3, with no clear D. The CDR3 spans 13 residues. Germline CDR1 is SGDLS and CDR2 is YYNGEE. V shed 0 bases and J shed 6 bases, with 8 bases lying between them. CDR3 residues: CASSVAVPDTQYF. CDR3 in DNA: TGTGCCAGCAGCGTAGCTGTACCGGATACGCAGTATTTT.

The chain is built from TRBV18 and TRBJ2-7; 7 nucleotides line up with TRBD2. The trim removed 3 bases at V and 5 bases at J, leaving 7 bases unmatched. This CDR3 region has 14 residues. Germline CDR1 and CDR2: KGHSH and LQKENI. DNA of the CDR3: TGTGCCAGCTCACCCCAGCGGGATAACCACGAGCAGTACTTC. Protein: CASSPQRDNHEQYF.

This chain connects TRBV29-1 to TRBJ2-2, with D unresolved. V shed 4 bases and J shed 0 bases, with 9 bases lying between them. Per germline, CDR1 SQVTM and CDR2 ANQGSEA. The CDR3 has 14 amino acids. The CDR3 bases are TGCAGCGTTGTTCCGAACGCGAACACCGGGGAGCTGTTTTTT. It is translated as CSVVPNANTGELFF.

The chain recombines TRBV20-1 with TRBJ2-3; D is perhaps TRBD2 (6 bases). CDR3 length: 14 amino acids. V lost 3 bases and J lost 2, with 12 bases in between. CDR1 and CDR2 (germline): DFQATT, SNEGSKA (reference sequence). Here the CDR3 reads CSASQSSATDTQYF. The CDR3 nucleotides are TGCAGTGCTAGTCAGTCTAGCGCCACAGATACGCAGTATTTT.

To note about this clone: One end of the junction does not line up with germline, which may come from a read error. The rearrangement uses TRBV13 and TRBJ1-2; possible D gene TRBD1, 5 bases. This CDR3 region has 13 residues. Germline V CDR1 and CDR2: PRHDT, FYEKMQ (reference sequence). CDR3 in amino acids: CASSLGRVYGYTF. In DNA form, the CDR3 reads TGTGCCAGCAGCCTAGGCAGGGTCTATGGCTACACCTTC.

The chain has TRBV7-6 and TRBJ1-1, with D tentatively TRBD1 (6 bases). Germline CDR1 is SGHVS and CDR2 is FNYEAQ. The CDR3 contains 18 residues. V gave up 3 bases and J gave up 1 base, with 21 bases separating them. The CDR3 reads CASSFNPAVGGSNTEAFF. In nucleotides, the CDR3 is TGTGCCAGCAGCTTTAACCCAGCGGTGGGGGGCTCGAACACTGAAGCTTTCTTT.

The chain employs TRBV18 and TRBJ1-1; D is undetermined. Trimming left V 5 bases short and J 7 bases short, with 14 bases between. The CDR3 sequence is 13 residues long. Germline CDR1 KGHSH, CDR2 LQKENI. CDR3 nucleotides: TGTGCCAGCTCATTGACTGAAGAAGGTGAAGCTTTCTTT. It encodes CASSLTEEGEAFF.

This chain links TRBV2 with TRBJ1-1; no reliable D call. The CDR3 sequence is 13 residues long. The ends were cut back, 7 bases at V and 1 base at J, with 10 bases in the middle. The V gene's germline CDR1 is SNHLY and CDR2 FYNNEI. The CDR3 sequence: CASTQDGNTEAFF. In nucleotides, the CDR3 is TGTGCCAGCACCCAGGACGGGAACACTGAAGCTTTCTTT.

This sequence joins TRBV3-1 (or the pseudogene TRBV3-2) and TRBJ1-4, with a possible D match to TRBD1 (5 bases). V lost 0 bases and J 6 bases, leaving 14 bases between the germline ends. The germline gives CDR1 LGHDT, CDR2 YNNKEL (reference sequence). The length of the CDR3 is 16 residues. CDR3 region: CASSQEAGGVYEKLFF. The CDR3 bases are TGTGCCAGCAGCCAAGAGGCGGGGGGGGTTTATGAAAAACTGTTTTTT.

The chain joins TRBV2 to TRBJ2-2; D unclear. The CDR3 has 15 amino acids. The germline V gene has CDR1 SNHLY and CDR2 FYNNEI. The V gene lost 4 bases and the J gene lost 1 base, with 10 bases spanning the gap. CDR3 in DNA: TGTGCCAGCAGTGTTTTTTCGGAGAACACCGGGGAGCTGTTTTTT. It codes for CASSVFSENTGELFF.